A selection of T cell receptor beta chains follows, all from one sample in a study of blood T cell repertoires in COVID-19. Clones were read by immunoSEQ multiplex PCR, and TCRdb kept only the in-frame ones, dropping some. Of fewer than 350,000 clones listed, around 85% are singletons. What was sequenced was PBMCs or T cells enriched from blood (not recorded which). The receptors derive from a woman aged 45-65 years who had recovered from COVID-19. Both conserved end residues are part of each CDR3. Each record gives: D gene, J gene, clone size, V gene, CDR3 DNA, CDR3 protein. D genes are given only for firm matches. Clone size is given for some rows only: seen once, a few or many times, or a class if the clone is expanded.

d_gene: -
j_gene: TRBJ1-1
abundance: -
v_gene: TRBV7-8
CDR3nt: TGTGCCAGCAGCTTAGGAGTATCCACTGAAGCTTTCTTT
CDR3aa: CASSLGVSTEAFF

d_gene: TRBD2
j_gene: TRBJ2-7
abundance: -
v_gene: TRBV4-2
CDR3nt: TGTGCCAGCAGCCAAGCAATAGCGGGCTACGAGCAGTACTTC
CDR3aa: CASSQAIAGYEQYF

d_gene: TRBD2
j_gene: TRBJ2-1
abundance: -
v_gene: TRBV29-1
CDR3nt: TGCAGCGTTGAAACTAGCGTGAATGAGCAGTTCTTC
CDR3aa: CSVETSVNEQFF

d_gene: TRBD1
j_gene: TRBJ1-4
abundance: -
v_gene: TRBV11-2
CDR3nt: TGTGCCAGCAGCTTACGGACAGGGACTAATGAAAAACTGTTTTTT
CDR3aa: CASSLRTGTNEKLFF

d_gene: TRBD1
j_gene: TRBJ2-6
abundance: -
v_gene: TRBV5-4
CDR3nt: TGTGCCAGCAGTCTAATAGGGGGCTCTTACGGGGCCAACGTCCTGACTTTC
CDR3aa: CASSLIGGSYGANVLTF

d_gene: -
j_gene: TRBJ1-2
abundance: -
v_gene: TRBV4-2
CDR3nt: TGTGCCAGCAGCCAAGCAAAGCTAAACTATGGCTACACCTTC
CDR3aa: CASSQAKLNYGYTF

d_gene: -
j_gene: TRBJ2-7
abundance: once
v_gene: TRBV5-1
CDR3nt: TGCGCCAGCAGCCGGTCTGGGGCAGGCTACGAGCAGTACTTC
CDR3aa: CASSRSGAGYEQYF

d_gene: -
j_gene: TRBJ1-4
abundance: -
v_gene: TRBV30
CDR3nt: TGTGCCTGGAGTTCAACACGGGGGGGTAATGAAAAACTGTTTTTT
CDR3aa: CAWSSTRGGNEKLFF

d_gene: -
j_gene: TRBJ1-1
abundance: -
v_gene: TRBV3-1/TRBV3-2
CDR3nt: TGTGCCAGCAGCCAAGATGACGCAGGCAACACTGAAGCTTTCTTT
CDR3aa: CASSQDDAGNTEAFF

d_gene: -
j_gene: TRBJ2-2
abundance: -
v_gene: TRBV27
CDR3nt: TGTGCCAGCAGTTTAGGCTCTCTCATAACTACGGGCGGGGAGCTGTTTTTT
CDR3aa: CASSLGSLITTGGELFF